This T cell receptor (beta chain) is from a study of blood T cell repertoires in COVID-19. Overall study: Sites across the United States, Italy and Spain contributed samples from acute and convalescent COVID-19. Sample material is recorded as cDNA or gDNA derived from T cells, B-cell-depleted T cells, or PBMCs.

In the study's own analysis: It was from reference gene primer amplification that nucleated cell counts were estimated. The repertoire was sequenced with immunoSEQ multiplex PCR; TCRdb's copy has only in-frame clones and lacks some. D and trimming come from the DNA, and the V and J calls and clone size come from that table. The data show around 55,000 clones, 90% seen once. This CDR3 contains 16 residues. V lost 3 bases to trimming and J lost 1 base; unmatched junction nucleotides: 6. The germline V gene encodes CDR1 SGHRS and CDR2 YFSETQ. The sample comprised peripheral blood. The clonotype originates from a middle-aged man with acute or convalescent COVID-19. This chain links TRBV5-1 with TRBJ1-2; 10 bases are shared with TRBD1. The CDR3 reads CASSSGQGLINYGYTF. CDR3 bases: TGCGCCAGCAGCTCGGGACAGGGGCTAATTAACTATGGCTACACCTTC. The complete variable domain, with remaining parts taken from reference TRBV5-1 and TRBJ1-2, reads KAGVTQTPRYLIKTRGQQVTLSCSPISGHRSVSWYQQTPGQGLQFLFEYFSETQRNKGNFPGRFSGRQFSNSRSEMNVSTLELGDSALYLCASSSGQGLINYGYTFGSGTRLTVV.